In this sample, the clone carrying this T cell receptor beta chain turned up once. Germline CDR1 reads LGHNA; CDR2 reads YSLEER. V gave up 0 bases and J gave up 0 bases, with 15 bases separating them. The CDR3 contains 18 residues. This entry belongs to a study of blood T cell repertoires in COVID-19. Clones were read by immunoSEQ multiplex PCR, and TCRdb kept only the in-frame ones, dropping some. Of roughly 230,000 clones in the sample, roughly 90% are singletons; the top ten hold approximately 4.3%. Input material: PBMCs or T cells enriched from blood (not recorded which). V and J are TRBV4-3 and TRBJ1-5, with D possibly TRBD1 on 6 matching bases. This TCR was sampled from a woman in her twenties or thirties with acute COVID-19. CDR3 in amino acids: CASSQDLGGGHSNQPQHF. For the CDR3, the DNA is TGCGCCAGCAGCCAAGACCTTGGGGGGGGGCATAGCAATCAGCCCCAGCATTTT.